The 21 T cell receptor beta chains below all came from one sample that was sequenced in a study of radiotherapy plus CTLA-4 blockade in lung cancer. Data came from immunoSEQ multiplex PCR; TCRdb stores just in-frame clones and leaves some out. The sample holds 85,000 to 120,000 clones, over 65% seen once. The sample here was peripheral blood, taken from a patient treated with radiotherapy plus ipilimumab. These receptors all come from a human donor with non-small cell lung cancer that progressed on radiotherapy plus ipilimumab. Some clones in this sample may be carry-over from other donors' samples.

The V call is TRBV6-1, the J call TRBJ1-6; D unclear. Trimming took off 5 bases at V and 7 bases at J, with 6 bases between the two ends. Looked up from germline, CDR1 is MNHNS and CDR2 is SASEGT. This CDR3 has 12 amino acids. The CDR3 is CASSLGNSPLHF. CDR3 in DNA: TGTGCCAGCAGTTTGGGGAATTCACCCCTCCACTTT.

The chain combines TRBV14 with TRBJ2-7; the match to TRBD1 covers 7 bases. The CDR3 is 13 residues long. J lost 2 bases, V lost 2 bases, and 0 bases had no gene match. Germline loops: CDR1 SGHDN, CDR2 FVKESK. CDR3 coding DNA: TGTGCCAGCAGCCAACAGGGGGCCTACGAGCAGTACTTC. It encodes CASSQQGAYEQYF.

This chain joins TRBV6-5 and TRBJ1-6; D gene ambiguous. The CDR3 is 14 residues long. The V end lost 11 bases, the J end lost 1 base, and 12 bases lay between the germline ends. CDR1 is MNHEY, CDR2 SVGAGI, per germline. The CDR3 DNA sequence: TGTGCCGTACGGCACAATTCCTATAATTCACCCCTCCACTTT. Protein product: CAVRHNSYNSPLHF.

This chain joins TRBV11-3 and TRBJ1-1; 8 nucleotides agree with TRBD1. The CDR3 runs to 14 residues. J gave up 2 bases and V 5 bases, and 4 bases lay outside the gene matches. The germline gives CDR1 SGHNT, CDR2 YENEEA. DNA of the CDR3: TGTGCCAGCAGCCTGACAGGGGTCAACACTGAAGCTTTCTTT. Protein product: CASSLTGVNTEAFF.

The gene calls are TRBV7-9 and TRBJ2-3; D unclear. This CDR3 is 14 amino acids long. Per germline, CDR1 SEHNR and CDR2 FQNEAQ (reference sequence). Trimming left V 5 bases short and J 0 bases short, with 9 bases between. The CDR3 reads CASSTGSSTDTQYF. The CDR3 bases are TGTGCCAGCAGCACTGGTAGCAGCACAGATACGCAGTATTTT.

The J gene is TRBJ2-3, the V gene TRBV4-2; possible D gene TRBD2, 6 bases. Trimming cost V 1 base and J 0 bases, with 11 bases left between them. Germline V CDR1 and CDR2: LGHNA, YNFKEQ. The CDR3 is 16 amino acids. CDR3 loop: CASSQGIAGSTDTQYF. DNA of the CDR3: TGTGCCAGCAGCCAAGGTATTGCGGGGAGCACAGATACGCAGTATTTT.

The rearrangement links TRBV21-1 to TRBJ1-6; the table's D gene call, TRBD1, was not cross checked with the DNA. TRBV21-1 is marked as a pseudogene. This CDR3 has 16 amino acids. The CDR3: CASSKAHRTGASPLHF. The DNA of the CDR3 is TGTGCCAGCAGCAAAGCCCACAGGACAGGGGCTTCACCCCTCCACTTT.

CDR3 bases: TGTGCCTGGAGTGGCACAGCTCTTTATCAGCCCCAGCATTTT. Translation: CAWSGTALYQPQHF. The rearrangement links TRBV30 to TRBJ1-5; the D is unclear. Per germline, CDR1 GTSNPN and CDR2 SVGIG (reference sequence). The CDR3 loop spans 14 amino acids. V lost 1 base and J lost 5, with 12 bases in between.

This sequence joins TRBV25-1 and TRBJ1-1; TRBD1 is a possible D gene (5 bases). Germline V gene lookup returns CDR1 MGHDK and CDR2 SYGVNS. The CDR3 is made up of 13 amino acids. The ends were cut back, 3 bases at V and 5 bases at J, with 10 bases in the middle. CDR3 bases: TGTGCCAGCAGTGAGAGCTGGGGGACTGAAGCTTTCTTT. The encoded protein is CASSESWGTEAFF.

The V call is TRBV7-2, the J call TRBJ2-5; D call uncertain. V was clipped by 5 bases and J by 7 bases, with 11 bases between them. The CDR3 has 12 residues. Germline CDR1 and CDR2: SGHTA and FQGNSA. The CDR3 sequence is CASSPDTWTQYF. Here the CDR3 DNA reads TGTGCCAGCAGCCCCGATACATGGACCCAGTACTTC.

The chain employs TRBV13 and TRBJ2-4, with D unresolved. Germline V lookup: CDR1 PRHDT, CDR2 FYEKMQ (reference sequence). V was cut by 2 bases and J by 1 base, with 6 bases left in between. This CDR3 region has 14 residues. This CDR3 is CASSLLSAKNIQYF. In nucleotides, the CDR3 is TGTGCCAGCAGCTTATTATCGGCCAAAAACATTCAGTACTTC.

As DNA, the CDR3 is TGTGCCAGCTCACCGTCGGGCATTAATGAGCAGTTCTTC. Protein: CASSPSGINEQFF. V and J are TRBV18 and TRBJ2-1; D not resolved. Germline CDR1 reads KGHSH; CDR2 reads LQKENI. V lost 3 bases and J 7 bases, leaving 10 bases between the germline ends. This CDR3 has 13 residues.

The chain links TRBV7-9 to TRBJ2-3, with 8 nucleotides matching TRBD2. The CDR3 has 16 residues. In germline, CDR1 is SEHNR, CDR2 FQNEAQ (reference sequence). J lost 2 bases, V lost 7 bases, and 11 bases had no gene match. The CDR3 spells CASTLRLAGPTDTQYF. Here the CDR3 DNA reads TGTGCCAGCACCTTGAGATTAGCGGGGCCCACAGATACGCAGTATTTT.

The chain uses TRBV30 and TRBJ2-7, with D tentatively TRBD2 (5 bases). The length of the CDR3 is 13 residues. The germline V gene encodes CDR1 GTSNPN and CDR2 SVGIG (reference sequence). V was trimmed by 2 bases and J by 6 bases, leaving 14 bases between them. CDR3 loop: CAWSLGILGEQYF. The CDR3 DNA reads TGTGCCTGGAGTCTCGGGATCCTCGGCGAGCAGTACTTC.

The chain employs TRBV10-3 and TRBJ1-6; 7 nucleotides match TRBD1. The CDR3 runs 15 residues. J gave up 5 bases and V 6 bases, and 7 bases lay outside the gene matches. CDR1 ENHRY and CDR2 SYGVKD come from the germline V gene. CDR3 protein: CAIRDSGTDNSPLHF. CDR3 DNA: TGTGCCATCAGGGACTCTGGGACAGATAATTCACCCCTCCACTTT.

The chain is built from TRBV18 and TRBJ1-3; D may be TRBD1 (6 bases). The CDR3 covers 16 residues. Trimming removed 0 bases from V and 3 bases from J, with 12 bases in between. CDR1 KGHSH and CDR2 LQKENI come from the germline V gene. CDR3 amino acids: CASSPPTGRFGNTIYF. CDR3 bases: TGTGCCAGCTCACCACCGACAGGTCGTTTTGGAAACACCATATATTTT. Full variable domain (missing parts from reference TRBV18 and TRBJ1-3): NAGVMQNPRHLVRRRGQEARLRCSPMKGHSHVYWYRQLPEEGLKFMVYLQKENIIDESGMPKERFSAEFPKEGPSILRIQQVVRGDSAAYFCASSPPTGRFGNTIYFGEGSWLTVV.

The J gene is TRBJ2-3, the V gene TRBV5-4, with 8 bases fitting TRBD2. Germline V lookup: CDR1 SGHNT, CDR2 YYREEE (reference sequence). The V segment lost 7 bases and the J segment 2 bases; nucleotides outside the gene matches: 12. CDR3 length: 16 amino acids. The chain's CDR3 is CASRNPASGPTDTQYF. CDR3 DNA: TGTGCCAGCCGTAATCCGGCTAGCGGGCCCACAGATACGCAGTATTTT.

This clone was seen a handful of times. The rearrangement links TRBV6-4 to TRBJ2-6; D ambiguous. The V and J ends lost 0 bases and 1 base respectively, with 7 bases between them. This CDR3 is built from 16 residues. The V gene's germline CDR1 is MRHNA and CDR2 SNTAGT. CDR3 in amino acids: CASSDSIGSGANVLTF. In DNA form, the CDR3 reads TGTGCCAGCAGTGACTCGATAGGGTCTGGGGCCAACGTCCTGACTTTC.

The rearrangement uses TRBV19 and TRBJ2-5, with 12 nucleotides matching TRBD1. The CDR3 covers 16 residues. Looked up from germline, CDR1 is LNHDA and CDR2 is SQIVND (reference sequence). Trimming cost V 4 bases and J 5 bases; bases outside gene matches: 8. The DNA for the CDR3 is TGTGCCAGTAGTACCACCGGGACAGGGGGCTTGGAGACCCAGTACTTC. It codes for CASSTTGTGGLETQYF.

This clone appeared a single time. The genes are TRBV7-9 and TRBJ1-1; 7 bases fit TRBD1. The length of the CDR3 is 13 residues. The trim removed 3 bases at V and 7 bases at J, leaving 5 bases unmatched. Germline V gene lookup returns CDR1 SEHNR and CDR2 FQNEAQ (reference sequence). The CDR3 sequence is CASSLEQGIEAFF. CDR3 DNA: TGTGCCAGCAGCTTGGAACAGGGGATTGAAGCTTTCTTT.

This chain connects TRBV2 to TRBJ2-1; TRBD1 aligns across 9 bases. CDR3 length: 16 amino acids. The V gene end was trimmed by 5 bases and the J gene end by 7 bases; junction bases not matched to a gene: 12. Germline V gene lookup returns CDR1 SNHLY and CDR2 FYNNEI. The CDR3 region is CASSHPRDRADNEQFF. DNA for the CDR3: TGTGCCAGCAGTCACCCCCGGGACAGGGCAGATAATGAGCAGTTCTTC.